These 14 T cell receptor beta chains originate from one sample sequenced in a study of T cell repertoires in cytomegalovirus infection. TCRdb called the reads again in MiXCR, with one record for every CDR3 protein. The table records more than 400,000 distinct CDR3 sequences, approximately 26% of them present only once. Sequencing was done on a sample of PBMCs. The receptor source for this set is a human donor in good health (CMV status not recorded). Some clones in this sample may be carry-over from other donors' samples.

The CDR3 spells CASSYSRYENLPLAKNIQYF. For the CDR3, the DNA is TGTGCCAGCAGTTACAGCCGATATGAGAACCTACCCCTAGCCAAAAACATTCAGTACTTC. This sequence joins TRBV6-2 or TRBV6-3 and TRBJ2-4; D is unclear. Germline loops: CDR1 MNHEY, CDR2 SVGEGT. V lost 2 bases, J lost 0 bases, and 23 bases lay in between. This CDR3 has 20 residues.

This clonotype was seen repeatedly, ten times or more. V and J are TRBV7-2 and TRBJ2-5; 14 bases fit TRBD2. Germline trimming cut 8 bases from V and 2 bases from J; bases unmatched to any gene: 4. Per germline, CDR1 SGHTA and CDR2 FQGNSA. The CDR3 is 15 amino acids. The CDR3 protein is CASSRTSGRQETQYF. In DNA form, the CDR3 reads TGTGCCAGCTCACGGACTAGCGGGAGGCAAGAGACCCAGTACTTC.

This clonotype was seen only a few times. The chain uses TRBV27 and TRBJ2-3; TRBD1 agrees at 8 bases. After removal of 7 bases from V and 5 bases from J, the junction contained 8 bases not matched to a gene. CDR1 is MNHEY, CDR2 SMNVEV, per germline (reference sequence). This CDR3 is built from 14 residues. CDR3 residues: CASTSGQGQDTQYF. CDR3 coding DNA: TGTGCCAGCACCTCCGGACAGGGACAAGATACGCAGTATTTT.

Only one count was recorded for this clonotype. CDR3: CASSYRRNRGEGTEAFF. The DNA of the CDR3 is TGTGCCAGCAGTTACCGAAGAAACAGGGGAGAGGGCACTGAAGCTTTCTTT. The chain couples TRBV6-1 to TRBJ1-1; 7 nucleotides line up with TRBD1. V lost 5 bases to trimming and J lost 4 bases; unmatched junction nucleotides: 16. Germline values: CDR1 MNHNS, CDR2 SASEGT. This CDR3 comprises 17 residues.

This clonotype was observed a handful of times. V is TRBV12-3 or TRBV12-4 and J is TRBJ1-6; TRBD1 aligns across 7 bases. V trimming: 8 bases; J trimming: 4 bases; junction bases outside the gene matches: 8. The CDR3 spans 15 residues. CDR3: CASRQGTAYNSPLHF. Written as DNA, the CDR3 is TGTGCCAGCCGCCAAGGGACAGCGTATAATTCACCCCTCCACTTT.

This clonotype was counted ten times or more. The CDR3 is CASSLGHGRSYEQYV. As DNA, the CDR3 is TGTGCCAGCAGCTTAGGGCACGGACGGAGCTACGAGCAGTACGTC. The J gene is TRBJ2-7, the V gene TRBV7-2; unclear D gene. V lost 1 base and J 3 bases, leaving 13 bases between the germline ends. Germline lookup yields CDR1 SGHTA and CDR2 FQGNSA. This CDR3 is 15 amino acids long.

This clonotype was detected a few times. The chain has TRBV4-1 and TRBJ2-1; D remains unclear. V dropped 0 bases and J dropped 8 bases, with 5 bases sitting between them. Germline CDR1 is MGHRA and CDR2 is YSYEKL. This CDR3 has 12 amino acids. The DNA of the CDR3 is TGCGCCAGCAGCCAAGAGACGGATGAGCAGTTCTTC. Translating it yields CASSQETDEQFF.

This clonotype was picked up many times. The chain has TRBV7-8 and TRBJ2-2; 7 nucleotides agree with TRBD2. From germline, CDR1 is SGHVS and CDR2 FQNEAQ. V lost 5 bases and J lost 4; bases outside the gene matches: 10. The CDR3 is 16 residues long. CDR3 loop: CASSAYSGLGTGELFF. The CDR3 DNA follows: TGTGCCAGCAGCGCGTATAGCGGGCTAGGCACCGGGGAGCTGTTTTTT.

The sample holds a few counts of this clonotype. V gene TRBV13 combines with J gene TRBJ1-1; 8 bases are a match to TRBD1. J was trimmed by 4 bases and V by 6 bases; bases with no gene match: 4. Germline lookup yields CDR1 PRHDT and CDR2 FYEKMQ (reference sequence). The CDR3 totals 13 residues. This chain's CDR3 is CASRRQGSTEAFF. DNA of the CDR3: TGTGCCAGCAGGAGACAGGGGAGCACTGAAGCTTTCTTT. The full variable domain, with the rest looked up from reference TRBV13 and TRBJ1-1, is AAGVIQSPRHLIKEKRETATLKCYPIPRHDTVYWYQQGPGQDPQFLISFYEKMQSDKGSIPDRFSAQQFSDYHSELNMSSLELGDSALYFCASRRQGSTEAFFGQGTRLTVV.

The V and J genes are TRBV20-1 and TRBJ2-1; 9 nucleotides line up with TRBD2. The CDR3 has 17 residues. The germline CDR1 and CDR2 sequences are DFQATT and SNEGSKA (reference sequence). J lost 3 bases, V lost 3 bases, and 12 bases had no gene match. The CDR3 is CSASPIPTSGDYNEQFF. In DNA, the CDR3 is TGCAGTGCTAGTCCGATCCCGACTAGCGGCGACTACAATGAGCAGTTCTTC.

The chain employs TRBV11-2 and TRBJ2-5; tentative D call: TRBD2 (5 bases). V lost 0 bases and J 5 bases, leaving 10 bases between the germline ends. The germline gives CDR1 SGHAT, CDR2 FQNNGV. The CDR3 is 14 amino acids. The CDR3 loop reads CASSLDGLAETQYF. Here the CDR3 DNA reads TGTGCCAGCAGCTTAGATGGGCTAGCCGAGACCCAGTACTTC.

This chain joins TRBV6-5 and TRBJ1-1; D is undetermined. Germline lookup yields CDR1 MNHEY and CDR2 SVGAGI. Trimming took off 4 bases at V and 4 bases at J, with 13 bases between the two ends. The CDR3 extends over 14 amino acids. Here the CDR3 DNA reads TGTGCCAGCAGTTCTCTTGGGCCCCCCACTGAAGCTTTCTTT. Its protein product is CASSSLGPPTEAFF.

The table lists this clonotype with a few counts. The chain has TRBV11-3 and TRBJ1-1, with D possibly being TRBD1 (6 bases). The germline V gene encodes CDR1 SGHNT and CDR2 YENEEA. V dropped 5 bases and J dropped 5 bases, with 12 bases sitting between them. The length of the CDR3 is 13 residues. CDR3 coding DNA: TGTGCCAGCAGCATCTCAGGGGTGACTGAAGCTTTCTTT. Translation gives CASSISGVTEAFF.

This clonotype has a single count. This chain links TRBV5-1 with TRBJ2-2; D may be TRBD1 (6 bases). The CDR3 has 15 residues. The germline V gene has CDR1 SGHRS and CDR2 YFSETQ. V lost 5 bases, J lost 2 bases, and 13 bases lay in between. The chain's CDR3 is CASRRGQLNTGELFF. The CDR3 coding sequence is TGCGCCAGCAGGAGGGGACAACTTAACACCGGGGAGCTGTTTTTT.